Listed below are T cell receptor beta chains from one sample, sequenced in a study of cytomegalovirus exposure and HLA in healthy donors. The data were produced by immunoSEQ multiplex PCR, yet TCRdb's version contains in-frame clones alone and is incomplete. Of about 120,000 clones listed, approximately 76% are singletons. Sequenced material: PBMCs. These receptors all stem from a man in his sixties in good health and CMV-seropositive. The CDR3 runs from the conserved cysteine through the conserved F or W. The order of the fields is J gene, D gene, clone size, V gene, CDR3 DNA, CDR3 protein. A D gene is named only where the DNA matches it firmly. The size entry is marked missing in some rows and otherwise reads once, few, many or a size class.

TRBJ2-1 | TRBD2 | . | TRBV10-3 | TGTGCCATCAGTGAGATCGGGTCTGCGGGAGGGCCGTACAATGAGCAGTTCTTC | CAISEIGSAGGPYNEQFF
TRBJ1-1 | . | . | TRBV19 | TGTGCCAGTAGGCCCGGGACAAGGGACACTGAAGCTTTCTTT | CASRPGTRDTEAFF
TRBJ2-1 | . | . | TRBV19 | TGTGCCAGTAGTATAGAATCCAGGTATGAGCAGTTCTTC | CASSIESRYEQFF
TRBJ2-2 | TRBD2 | . | TRBV5-1 | TGCGCCAGCAGCTTCAGCGGGGGGTCTAACACCGGGGAGCTGTTTTTT | CASSFSGGSNTGELFF
TRBJ1-4 | . | . | TRBV7-6 | TGTGCCAGCAGCTTTTCCCCCAGAGGCCCCATAGACGGACTGTTTTTT | CASSFSPRGPIDGLFF
TRBJ1-6 | . | . | TRBV2 | TGTGCCAGCAGTAACACAGGGACACATTCACCCCTCCACTTT | CASSNTGTHSPLHF
TRBJ1-2 | . | . | TRBV5-5 | TGTGCCAGCAACCGTCTGTCCATTTCTCTGGGGCAGCTCTATGGCTACACCTTC | CASNRLSISLGQLYGYTF
TRBJ1-1 | TRBD1 | . | TRBV4-1 | TGCGCCAGCAGCCCCCCGACAGGGGGCACTGAAGCTTTCTTT | CASSPPTGGTEAFF
TRBJ1-1 | . | . | TRBV29-1 | TGCAGCGTTCAACTTGACAGTAACCCAGACACTGAAGCTTTCTTT | CSVQLDSNPDTEAFF
TRBJ2-7 | TRBD1 | . | TRBV2 | TGTGCCAGCAGTACCCCGAAGGACAGGATTAACTACGAGCAGTACTTC | CASSTPKDRINYEQYF
TRBJ2-3 | . | . | TRBV5-4 | TGTGCCAGCAGCTTTCGACAGCCCCCCACAGATACGCAGTATTTT | CASSFRQPPTDTQYF
TRBJ2-5 | . | . | TRBV9 | TGTGCCAGCAGCGTAGATTTGCCAAGCCGGGAGCAGTACTTC | CASSVDLPSREQYF
TRBJ2-2 | TRBD2 | . | TRBV5-1 | TGCGCCAGCAGCTTAGGCGCGGGGGGCACCGGGGAGCTGTTTTTT | CASSLGAGGTGELFF
TRBJ1-1 | TRBD1 | . | TRBV30 | TGTGCCTGGAGGGGAAGGGTTACAGGGGGTCGGGGCACTGAAGCTTTCTTT | CAWRGRVTGGRGTEAFF
TRBJ1-2 | TRBD1 | few | TRBV28 | TGTGCCAGCAGTAAAACAGGGGTGCATGGCTACACCTTC | CASSKTGVHGYTF
TRBJ2-7 | . | . | TRBV6-5 | TGTGCCAGCAGTCCCCCCGGTTCCTACGAGCAGTACTTC | CASSPPGSYEQYF
TRBJ2-2 | TRBD2 | few | TRBV30 | TGTGCCTGGAGGGCTAGCGGGAGGGTGTACACCGGGGAGCTGTTTTTT | CAWRASGRVYTGELFF
TRBJ1-2 | TRBD1 | . | TRBV9 | TGTGCCAGCAGCCTCACGGCGGGACAGACCTTCTTCGGCTACACCTTC | CASSLTAGQTFFGYTF
TRBJ1-2 | TRBD1 | few | TRBV7-9 | TGTGCCAGCAGCGACGAACGGACAGGGCGTAACTATGGCTACACCTTC | CASSDERTGRNYGYTF
TRBJ2-3 | TRBD2 | . | TRBV4-2 | TGTGCCAGCAGTTCTGGGGGGGGAAGAGGCGGGAATACGCAGTATTTT | CASSSGGGRGGNTQYF
TRBJ2-5 | TRBD1 | . | TRBV28 | TGTGCCAGCAGTTTAGTTGGACAGGGGGCGCGTGAGACCCAGTACTTC | CASSLVGQGARETQYF
TRBJ2-3 | . | few | TRBV18 | TGTGCCAGCTCACCGCCGGGGGGCGGAACTGTCACAGATACGCAGTATTTT | CASSPPGGGTVTDTQYF
TRBJ1-1 | TRBD1 | . | TRBV7-2 | TGTGCCAGCAGCTTGGGACAGTTAAACACTGAAGCTTTCTTT | CASSLGQLNTEAFF
TRBJ1-5 | . | . | TRBV21-1 | TGTGCCAGCAGCTACAGGGCCTATAGCAATCAGCCCCAGCATTTT | CASSYRAYSNQPQHF
TRBJ2-2 | TRBD2 | . | TRBV9 | TGTGCCAGCAGCGCCTTAGCGGGAGCTAGAACCGGGGAGCTGTTTTTT | CASSALAGARTGELFF
TRBJ1-2 | . | . | TRBV6-5 | TGTGCCAGCAGTTACGGGCAGAACTATGGCTACACCTTC | CASSYGQNYGYTF
TRBJ1-1 | . | . | TRBV10-2 | TGCGCCAGCAGTCAGGAGGGCTCAAGGACTGAAGCTTTCTTT | CASSQEGSRTEAFF
TRBJ1-6 | TRBD1 | . | TRBV4-2 | TGTGCCAGCAGCCAAGATGCCCTCGGGGGACAGGGGACTTCACCCCTCCACTTT | CASSQDALGGQGTSPLHF
TRBJ2-7 | . | . | TRBV9 | TGTGCCAGCAGCGTAGGGACAGCTTACGAGCAGTACTTC | CASSVGTAYEQYF
TRBJ1-2 | . | . | TRBV28 | TGTGCCAGCAGGTTCGGGGGGGACGGGGGCTACACCTTC | CASRFGGDGGYTF
TRBJ1-5 | TRBD1 | . | TRBV30 | TGTGCCTGGAGTGTACGACAGGGAAGTTATAGCAATCAGCCCCAGCATTTT | CAWSVRQGSYSNQPQHF
TRBJ2-2 | TRBD2 | . | TRBV5-3 | TGTGCCAGAAGCTTCCCCCCACTAGCGCGGTGGGGGACCGGGGAGCTGTTTTTT | CARSFPPLARWGTGELFF
TRBJ2-5 | . | . | TRBV18 | TGTGCCAGCTCACCACGGGGTACCAGCGGAGCCGGCCTGAAGACCCAGTACTTC | CASSPRGTSGAGLKTQYF
TRBJ1-6 | . | . | TRBV30 | TGTGCCTGGAGTGTTTCTGCTCCGAGCCTCCACTTT | CAWSVSAPSLHF
TRBJ2-1 | TRBD2 | . | TRBV5-1 | TGCGCCAGCAGCTCTCCGGGACTAGCGGGAGGCGGTGTCTACAATGAGCAGTTCTTC | CASSSPGLAGGGVYNEQFF
TRBJ1-2 | . | . | TRBV18 | TGTGCCAGCTCACCTGCGTACCGGTATGGCTACACCTTC | CASSPAYRYGYTF
TRBJ1-1 | TRBD1 | once | TRBV2 | TGTGCCAGTACGGGACAGATGAACACTGAAGCTTTCTTT | CASTGQMNTEAFF
TRBJ2-7 | . | . | TRBV5-1 | TGCGCCAGCAGCAAAGTACAGGGAAGGAACGAGCAGTACTTC | CASSKVQGRNEQYF
TRBJ2-5 | TRBD1 | . | TRBV28 | TGTGCCAGCAGTCCCCGGACAGGTGCACAGACCCAGTACTTC | CASSPRTGAQTQYF
TRBJ2-7 | TRBD2 | . | TRBV4-1 | TGCGCCAGCAGCCTCGGACTAGCGGGAGGCAGCGAGCAGTACTTC | CASSLGLAGGSEQYF
TRBJ2-5 | . | . | TRBV7-9 | TGTGCCAGCAGCTTTCTGCGGGGCCAAGAGACCCAGTACTTC | CASSFLRGQETQYF
TRBJ1-5 | TRBD1 | once | TRBV6-6 | TGTGCCAGCAGTTCGACGGACAGGGGGCTCGATCAGCCCCAGCATTTT | CASSSTDRGLDQPQHF
TRBJ2-5 | . | once | TRBV29-1 | TGCAGCGTCGCCCTTACAGGGATAGAGACCCAGTACTTC | CSVALTGIETQYF
TRBJ2-7 | . | . | TRBV2 | TGTGCCAGCAACGCTGGGCTGAGCTACGAGCAGTACTTC | CASNAGLSYEQYF
TRBJ2-7 | TRBD2 | . | TRBV6-1 | TGTGCCAGCAGTGAAGCGCAGCGGGGGCCCTACGAGCAGTACTTC | CASSEAQRGPYEQYF
TRBJ2-1 | . | once | TRBV5-1 | TGCGCCAGCAGCTTGGGGCCCCAGGGTAGTGAGCAGTTCTTC | CASSLGPQGSEQFF
TRBJ1-4 | . | . | TRBV2 | TGTGCCAGCAGTGAAGTTCCAGGAACGGGATCTAATGAAAAACTGTTTTTT | CASSEVPGTGSNEKLFF
TRBJ2-1 | TRBD1 | . | TRBV5-4 | TGTGCCAGCACCGACGGGACAGGGAGGGATGATGAGCAGTTCTTC | CASTDGTGRDDEQFF
TRBJ2-5 | TRBD1 | . | TRBV7-9 | TGTGCCAGCAGCTCTCGGACAGGGGGGCAAGAGACCCAGTACTTC | CASSSRTGGQETQYF
TRBJ2-4 | TRBD1 | few | TRBV28 | TGTGCCAGCAGTACGGGCGGGCAGGGGGCGAACATTCAGTACTTC | CASSTGGQGANIQYF
TRBJ1-6 | . | . | TRBV11-2 | TGTGCCAGCAGCTTAGGTGGGGCTCGTAATTCACCCCTCCACTTT | CASSLGGARNSPLHF
TRBJ2-1 | TRBD1 | . | TRBV6-1 | TGTGCCAGCAGTGTCGGGACAGGGGGCTCCTACAATGAGCAGTTCTTC | CASSVGTGGSYNEQFF
TRBJ2-1 | . | . | TRBV19 | TGTGCCAGTAGCGACACCTACAATGAGCAGTTCTTC | CASSDTYNEQFF
TRBJ1-5 | . | . | TRBV12-5 | TGTGCTAGTGGTTTGGCCCGTCAGCCCCAGCATTTT | CASGLARQPQHF
TRBJ2-7 | TRBD2 | . | TRBV6-5 | TGTGCCAGCAGTTACGGACTAGCGGCGGTTGAGCAGTACTTC | CASSYGLAAVEQYF
TRBJ2-2 | . | once | TRBV10-3 | TGTGCCATCAGTGGTACCAAGGACTCTGGGGAGCTGTTTTTT | CAISGTKDSGELFF
TRBJ2-6 | . | . | TRBV27 | TGTGCCAGCAGAGACAGGTCAGGCGTTGGGGCCAACGTCCTGACTTTC | CASRDRSGVGANVLTF
TRBJ1-2 | TRBD1 | . | TRBV6-4 | TGTGCCAGCAGTGCCACAGGGGGCACAGGTGGCTACACCTTC | CASSATGGTGGYTF
TRBJ2-5 | . | few | TRBV7-8 | TGTGCCAGCAGCTCCTATGGACAGAGGCAAGAGACCCAGTACTTC | CASSSYGQRQETQYF
TRBJ1-4 | TRBD1 | . | TRBV2 | TGTGCCAGCAGTGCACAGGGGGCTGGGACTAATGAAAAACTGTTTTTT | CASSAQGAGTNEKLFF